The TCR beta chain described here comes from a study of blood T cell repertoires in COVID-19. In the study overall: There were acute and convalescent COVID-19 samples, and they came from the United States, Italy and Spain. PBMCs, B-cell-depleted T cells, or T cells provided the cDNA or gDNA that made up the material.

As processed by the authors: By means of reference gene primer amplification, nucleated cell counts were estimated. The protocol was immunoSEQ multiplex PCR, while the TCRdb copy is restricted to in-frame clones and leaves out a portion. V and J calls and clone size follow that table, whereas D and trimming were derived from the DNA. Here the sample spans 310,000 or so clones, more than 80% being singletons. The V end lost 3 bases, the J end lost 8 bases, and 16 bases lay between the germline ends. The CDR3 totals 14 residues. CDR1 is SGHAT, CDR2 FQNNGV, per germline. The sample consisted of peripheral blood. This receptor was identified in a man aged 18 to 29 who had recovered from COVID-19. The chain combines TRBV11-2 with TRBJ1-1; possible D gene TRBD1, 6 bases. CDR3 coding DNA: TGTGCCAGCAGCTTTGCTATCCGGACAGCCGAAGCTTTCTTT. Translating gives CASSFAIRTAEAFF.